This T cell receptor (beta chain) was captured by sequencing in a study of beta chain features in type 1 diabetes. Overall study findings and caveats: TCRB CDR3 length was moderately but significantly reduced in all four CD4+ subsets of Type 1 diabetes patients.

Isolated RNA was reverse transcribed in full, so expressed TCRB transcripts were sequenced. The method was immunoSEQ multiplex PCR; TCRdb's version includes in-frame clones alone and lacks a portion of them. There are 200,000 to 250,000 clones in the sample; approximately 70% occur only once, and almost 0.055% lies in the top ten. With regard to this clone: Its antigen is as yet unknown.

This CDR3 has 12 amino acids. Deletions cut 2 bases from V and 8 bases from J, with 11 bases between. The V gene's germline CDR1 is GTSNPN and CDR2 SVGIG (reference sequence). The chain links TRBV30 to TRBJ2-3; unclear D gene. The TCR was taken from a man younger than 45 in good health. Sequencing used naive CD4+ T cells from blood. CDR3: CAWSISVGTQYF. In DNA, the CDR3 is TGTGCCTGGAGTATCAGCGTCGGTACGCAGTATTTT.